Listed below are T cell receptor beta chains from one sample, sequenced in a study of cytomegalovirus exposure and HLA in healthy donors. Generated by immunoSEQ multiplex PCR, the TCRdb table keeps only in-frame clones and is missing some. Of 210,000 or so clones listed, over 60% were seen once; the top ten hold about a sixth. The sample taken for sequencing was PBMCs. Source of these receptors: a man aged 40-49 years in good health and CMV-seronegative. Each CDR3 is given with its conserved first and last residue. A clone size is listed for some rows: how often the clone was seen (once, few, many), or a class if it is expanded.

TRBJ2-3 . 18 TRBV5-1 CASSLDQGGGGYTDTQYF
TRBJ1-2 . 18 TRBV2 CASSEAGGDIRTNYGYTF
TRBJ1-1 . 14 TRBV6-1 CATLRPGGNTEAFF
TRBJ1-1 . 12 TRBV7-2 CASSPSTGVAFF
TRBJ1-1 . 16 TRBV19 CASSIGPGGSGTEAFF
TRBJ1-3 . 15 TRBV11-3 CASSFSGYSGNTIYF
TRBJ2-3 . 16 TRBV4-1 CASSQEATSGSYTQYF
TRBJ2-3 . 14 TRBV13 CASSQGTGTDTQYF
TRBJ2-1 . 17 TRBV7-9 CASSLASLAGEYNEQFF
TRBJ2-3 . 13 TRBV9 CASSVSLEDTQYF
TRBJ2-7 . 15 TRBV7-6 CASSPLAGRAYEQYF
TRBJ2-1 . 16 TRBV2 CASSATGGGSYNEQFF
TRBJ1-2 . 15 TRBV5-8 CASSLVYRGEDGYTF
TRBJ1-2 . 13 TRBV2 CASGLRFNYGYTF
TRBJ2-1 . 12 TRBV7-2 CASSLTGEVEFF
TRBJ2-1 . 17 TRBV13 CASSLGGQGPVYNEQFF
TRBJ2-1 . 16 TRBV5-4 CASSGKLAQDYNEQFF
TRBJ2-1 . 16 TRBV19 CASSPATGDAGDEQFF
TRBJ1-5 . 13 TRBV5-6 CASSWGGNQPQHF
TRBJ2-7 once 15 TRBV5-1 CASSFGVARSYEQYF
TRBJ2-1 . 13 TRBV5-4 CASSPGGVGEQFF
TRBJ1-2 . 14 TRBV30 CASPRGSLNYGYTF
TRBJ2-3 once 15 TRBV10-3 CAIKRVAGGTDTQYF
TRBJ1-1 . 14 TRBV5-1 CASSLGNGGTEAFF
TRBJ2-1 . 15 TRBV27 CASSLFTAGGNEQFF
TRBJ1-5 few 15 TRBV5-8 CASTTWRLSNQPQHF
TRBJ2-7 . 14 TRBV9 CASSVTGVPYEQYF
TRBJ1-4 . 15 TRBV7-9 CASSSGTGAYEKLFF
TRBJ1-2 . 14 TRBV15 CATSRETGGYGYTF
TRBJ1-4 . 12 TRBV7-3 CASSSDREKLFF
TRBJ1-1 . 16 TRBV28 CASSFRTGSMNTEAFF
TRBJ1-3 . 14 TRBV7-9 CSRPGDDSGNTIYF
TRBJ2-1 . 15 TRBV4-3 CASSLNRGTYNEQFF
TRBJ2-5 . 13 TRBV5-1 CASSMDSWQTQYF
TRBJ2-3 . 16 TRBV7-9 CASSYGTSGFGDTQYF
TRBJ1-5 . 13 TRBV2 CASRGGGNQPQHF
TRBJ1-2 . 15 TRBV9 CASSQRGQGQGGYTF
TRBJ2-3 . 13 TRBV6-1 CASTRPSTDTQYF
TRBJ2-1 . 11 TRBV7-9 CASSPGGVQFF
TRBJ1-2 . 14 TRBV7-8 CASSILSGIYGYTF
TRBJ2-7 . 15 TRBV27 CASSLSGQGVYEQYF
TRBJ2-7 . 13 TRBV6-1 CASSERQVLEQYF
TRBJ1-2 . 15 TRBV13 CASSRGQGAVYGYTF
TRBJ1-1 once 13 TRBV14 CASSQDRATEAFF